Included here is one T cell receptor (beta chain) sequence, with context. The data were obtained in a study of blood T cell repertoires in COVID-19. Study in general: The samples span acute and convalescent COVID-19 from the United States, Italy and Spain. T cells, B-cell-depleted T cells, or PBMCs supplied cDNA or gDNA.

The length of the CDR3 is 13 residues. Trimming left V 5 bases short and J 6 bases short, with 13 bases between. CDR1 and CDR2 (germline): SGHDN, FVKESK. Original processing notes: Nucleated cell counts were estimated from reference gene primer amplification. Some clones are missing from TCRdb's copy, which holds only in-frame ones; the method was immunoSEQ multiplex PCR. That table gives V, J and clone size, and the DNA gave D and trimming. The repertoire holds roughly 130,000 clones, with around 90% as singletons. Sequenced material: peripheral blood. This sequence originates from a man aged 45-65 years with active COVID-19. The chain is built from TRBV14 and TRBJ1-1; no reliable D call. Here the CDR3 DNA reads TGTGCCAGCAGCTTTCGTCCGAGGGCTGAAGCTTTCTTT. It yields the protein CASSFRPRAEAFF.